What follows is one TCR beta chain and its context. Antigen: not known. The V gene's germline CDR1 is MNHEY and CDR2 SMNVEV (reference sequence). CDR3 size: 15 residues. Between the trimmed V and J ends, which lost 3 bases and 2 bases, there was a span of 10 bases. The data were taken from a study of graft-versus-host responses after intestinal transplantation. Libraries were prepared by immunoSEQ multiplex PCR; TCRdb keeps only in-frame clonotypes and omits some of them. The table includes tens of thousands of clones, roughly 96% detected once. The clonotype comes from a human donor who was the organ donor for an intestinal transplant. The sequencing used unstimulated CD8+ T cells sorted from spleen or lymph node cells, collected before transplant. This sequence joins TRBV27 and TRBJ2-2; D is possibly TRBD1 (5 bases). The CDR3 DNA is TGTGCCAGCAGTTTTATAGGGGAAAACACCGGGGAGCTGTTTTTT. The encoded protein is CASSFIGENTGELFF.